This T cell receptor beta chain was sequenced during a study of shared clonotypes between healthy human individuals. Study as a whole: CD4 naive cells filled three plates per donor, CD4 memory three, CD8 naive two and CD8 memory one.

The material for each subset, its genomic DNA, was split evenly across several immunoSEQ plates. The protocol was immunoSEQ multiplex PCR, while the TCRdb copy is restricted to in-frame clones and leaves out a portion. The table includes fewer than 850,000 clones, roughly 78% detected once. V gave up 2 bases and J gave up 0 bases, with 7 bases separating them. The CDR3 spans 14 residues. Germline CDR1 is MNHNY and CDR2 is SVGAGI (reference sequence). A CD45RA-negative memory subset and a CD45RA+ naive subset were separated from the CD4+ cells. This clone has only a few counts. The sample comprised memory CD4+ T cells sorted from blood. Sample subset: CD45RA-negative fraction. The chain carries TRBV6-6 and TRBJ1-1; D is perhaps TRBD1 (5 bases). The sequence was collected from a woman in her twenties or thirties in good health. CDR3 bases: TGTGCCAGCAGTTACCGGACAATGAACACTGAAGCTTTCTTT. This translates into CASSYRTMNTEAFF.